Here is one TCR beta chain with its context. This entry comes from a study of blood T cell repertoires in COVID-19. The overall study: Material from acute and convalescent COVID-19 was sourced from the United States, Italy and Spain. T cells, B-cell-depleted T cells, or PBMCs supplied cDNA or gDNA.

The V gene's germline CDR1 is ENHRY and CDR2 SYGVKD. The V and J ends lost 7 bases and 5 bases, in that order; junction bases with no gene match: 3. The CDR3 contains 12 residues. In the original analysis: Amplification from reference gene primers served as the basis for estimated nucleated cell counts. The protocol was immunoSEQ multiplex PCR, while the TCRdb copy is restricted to in-frame clones and leaves out a portion. V and J calls and clone size are copied from that table; D and trimming were computed from the DNA. Here the sample spans some 150,000 clones, about 86% being singletons. Sequenced: peripheral blood. V is TRBV10-3 and J is TRBJ2-7, with TRBD2 matching over 9 bases. This receptor was taken from a man younger than 35 with active or convalescent COVID-19. The CDR3 reads CAIKKRGDEQYV. The CDR3 nucleotides read TGTGCCATCAAAAAGCGGGGGGACGAGCAGTACGTC.